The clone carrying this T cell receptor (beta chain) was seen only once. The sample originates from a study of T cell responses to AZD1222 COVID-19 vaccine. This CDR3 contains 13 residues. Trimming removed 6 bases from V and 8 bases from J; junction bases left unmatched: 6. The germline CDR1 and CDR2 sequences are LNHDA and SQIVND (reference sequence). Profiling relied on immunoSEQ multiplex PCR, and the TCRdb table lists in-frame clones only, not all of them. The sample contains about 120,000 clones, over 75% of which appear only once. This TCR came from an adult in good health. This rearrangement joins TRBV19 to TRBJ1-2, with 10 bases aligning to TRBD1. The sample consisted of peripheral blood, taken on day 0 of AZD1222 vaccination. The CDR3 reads CASRPGQGYGYTF. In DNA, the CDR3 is TGTGCCAGTAGGCCGGGACAGGGGTACGGCTACACCTTC.